This passage covers 8 T cell receptor beta chains from one sample sequenced in a study of T cell responses to AZD1222 COVID-19 vaccine (TCRdb year 2021). Interpreted using the paper, the time point label stands for: baseline before first vaccination. Libraries came from the immunoSEQ multiplex PCR assay. In its TCRdb copy, this immuneACCESS table keeps in-frame sequences only and misses some clones. Where compared with another copy, unresolved V genes explain less than half of these, and the others have no known cause. The sample table holds roughly 120,000 clones, of which 89% were seen once. The ten largest clones represent about 4.8% of the sample. The sequenced sample was peripheral blood, obtained on day 0 of AZD1222 vaccination. The receptors shown here come from an adult in good health.

The chain links TRBV5-6 to TRBJ2-1; TRBD2 might be the D (5 bases). Germline values: CDR1 SGHDT, CDR2 YYEEEE. The CDR3 sequence is 14 residues long. The V gene lost 5 bases and the J gene lost 3 bases, with 12 bases spanning the gap. Here the CDR3 DNA reads TGTGCCAGCAGTTTAGCGACTGGCTACAATGAGCAGTTCTTC. Protein product: CASSLATGYNEQFF.

The CDR3 DNA reads as TGTGCCAGCAGTTTAACCTGGGGCTCTTACGAGCAGTACTTC. It codes for CASSLTWGSYEQYF. This chain connects TRBV27 to TRBJ2-7, with TRBD1 as a possible D gene (5 bases). CDR1 is MNHEY and CDR2 is SMNVEV in the germline V gene (reference sequence). The CDR3 runs to 14 residues. Trimming cost V 2 bases and J 4 bases, with 12 bases left between them.

The chain carries TRBV27 and TRBJ2-7; maybe TRBD2 (5 bases). CDR1 MNHEY and CDR2 SMNVEV come from the germline V gene (reference sequence). The CDR3 has 13 residues. Trimming removed 3 bases at V and 5 bases at J, with 11 bases between. CDR3 in DNA: TGTGCCAGCAGTTTTGAGAGGGCGAACGAGCAGTACTTC. Residues: CASSFERANEQYF.

The CDR3 reads CASTLRGWFNQPQHF. As DNA, the CDR3 is TGTGCCAGCACCCTCCGCGGGTGGTTCAATCAGCCCCAGCATTTT. This sequence joins TRBV28 and TRBJ1-5; D is unclear. The CDR3 length is 15 residues. Germline V CDR1 and CDR2: MDHEN, SYDVKM. V lost 7 bases and J 3 bases, leaving 16 bases between the germline ends. Full variable domain (outside the CDR3, taken from reference TRBV28 and TRBJ1-5): DVKVTQSSRYLVKRTGEKVFLECVQDMDHENMFWYRQDPGLGLRLIYFSYDVKMKEKGDIPEGYSVSREKKERFSLILESASTNQTSMYLCASTLRGWFNQPQHFGDGTRLSIL.

The chain is built from TRBV5-4 and TRBJ1-2; 8 nucleotides align to TRBD1. The CDR3 totals 13 residues. The trim removed 4 bases at V and 8 bases at J, leaving 7 bases unmatched. Germline V gene lookup returns CDR1 SGHNT and CDR2 YYREEE (reference sequence). The CDR3 here is CASSRDRTMGYTF. The CDR3, as DNA: TGTGCCAGCAGCCGGGACAGGACTATGGGCTACACCTTC.

In its sample, this clone was seen a few times. V is TRBV18 and J is TRBJ2-7; 9 bases align to TRBD2. Germline-derived CDR1 and CDR2 are KGHSH and LQKENI. V lost 2 bases and J lost 3; bases outside the gene matches: 5. There are 15 residues in the CDR3. CDR3 loop: CASSPAGGPGYEQYF. The CDR3 nucleotides are TGTGCCAGCTCACCAGCGGGAGGGCCGGGCTACGAGCAGTACTTC. The complete variable domain, with remaining parts taken from reference TRBV18 and TRBJ2-7, reads NAGVMQNPRHLVRRRGQEARLRCSPMKGHSHVYWYRQLPEEGLKFMVYLQKENIIDESGMPKERFSAEFPKEGPSILRIQQVVRGDSAAYFCASSPAGGPGYEQYFGPGTRLTVT.

V is TRBV6-6 and J is TRBJ1-1; no reliable D call. The CDR3 covers 13 residues. CDR1 MNHNY and CDR2 SVGAGI come from the germline V gene (reference sequence). Trimming took off 6 bases at V and 5 bases at J, with 13 bases between the two ends. This chain's CDR3 is CASSATPETEAFF. The CDR3 region has the DNA TGTGCCAGCAGCGCCACCCCGGAGACTGAAGCTTTCTTT.

This rearrangement joins TRBV7-9 to TRBJ1-2; D gene unclear. V lost 6 bases and J 0 bases, leaving 8 bases between the germline ends. This CDR3 contains 13 residues. The germline gives CDR1 SEHNR, CDR2 FQNEAQ (reference sequence). The CDR3 bases are TGTGCCAGCAGTAGGGTTGCTAACTATGGCTACACCTTC. This translates into CASSRVANYGYTF.